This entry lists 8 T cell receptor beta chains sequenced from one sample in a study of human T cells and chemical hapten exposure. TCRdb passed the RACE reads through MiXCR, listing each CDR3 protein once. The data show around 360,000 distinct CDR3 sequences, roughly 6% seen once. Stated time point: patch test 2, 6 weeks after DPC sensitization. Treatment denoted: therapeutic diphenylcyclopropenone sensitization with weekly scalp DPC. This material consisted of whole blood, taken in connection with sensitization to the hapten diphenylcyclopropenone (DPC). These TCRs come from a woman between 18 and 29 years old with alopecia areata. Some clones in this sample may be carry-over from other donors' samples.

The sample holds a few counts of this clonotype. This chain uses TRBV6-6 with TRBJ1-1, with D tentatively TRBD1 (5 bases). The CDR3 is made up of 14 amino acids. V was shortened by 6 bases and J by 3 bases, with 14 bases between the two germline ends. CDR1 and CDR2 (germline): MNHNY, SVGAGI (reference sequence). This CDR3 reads CASRLPGGHTEAFF. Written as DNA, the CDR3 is TGTGCCAGCAGACTTCCCGGGGGACACACTGAAGCTTTCTTT.

CDR3: CASSQPLGEQYF. Written as DNA, the CDR3 is TGCGCCAGCAGCCAGCCATTAGGGGAGCAGTACTTC. The chain uses TRBV4-1 and TRBJ2-7; D uncertain. Trimming removed 3 bases at V and 7 bases at J, with 10 bases between. The CDR3 is 12 amino acids. The germline V gene has CDR1 MGHRA and CDR2 YSYEKL.

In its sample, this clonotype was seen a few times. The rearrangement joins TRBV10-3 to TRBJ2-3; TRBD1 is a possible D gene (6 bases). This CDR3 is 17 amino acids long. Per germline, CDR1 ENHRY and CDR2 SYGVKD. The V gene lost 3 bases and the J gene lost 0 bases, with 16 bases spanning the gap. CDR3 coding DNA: TGTGCCATCAGTGACCGGACCGGGACAACTAGCACAGATACGCAGTATTTT. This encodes CAISDRTGTTSTDTQYF.

CDR3 loop: CASRRITGELFF. The CDR3, as DNA: TGTGCCAGCAGGCGGATCACCGGGGAGCTGTTTTTT. The rearrangement joins TRBV12-3 or TRBV12-4 to TRBJ2-2; D not certain. This CDR3 is 12 amino acids long. The V end was cut by 6 bases, the J end by 4 bases, with 6 bases between.

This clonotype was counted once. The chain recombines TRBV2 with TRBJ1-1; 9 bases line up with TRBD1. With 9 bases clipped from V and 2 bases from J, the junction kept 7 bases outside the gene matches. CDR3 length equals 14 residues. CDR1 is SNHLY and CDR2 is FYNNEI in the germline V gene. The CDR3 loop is CARSLQGANTEAFF. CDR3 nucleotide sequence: TGTGCCAGAAGTCTACAGGGGGCCAACACTGAAGCTTTCTTT.

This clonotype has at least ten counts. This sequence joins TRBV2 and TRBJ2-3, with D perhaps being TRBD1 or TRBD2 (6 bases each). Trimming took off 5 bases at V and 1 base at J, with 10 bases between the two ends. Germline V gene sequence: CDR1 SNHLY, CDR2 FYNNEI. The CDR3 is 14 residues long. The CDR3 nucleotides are TGTGCCAGCAGTAGGGGGACTCGCACAGATACGCAGTATTTT. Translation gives CASSRGTRTDTQYF.

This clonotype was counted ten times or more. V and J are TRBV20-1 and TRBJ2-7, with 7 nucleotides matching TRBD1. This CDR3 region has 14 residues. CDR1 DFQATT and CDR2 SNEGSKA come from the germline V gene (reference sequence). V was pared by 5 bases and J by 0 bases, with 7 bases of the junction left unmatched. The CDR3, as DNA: TGCAGTGCTCTTAGACAGGGAGACTCCTACGAGCAGTACTTC. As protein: CSALRQGDSYEQYF.

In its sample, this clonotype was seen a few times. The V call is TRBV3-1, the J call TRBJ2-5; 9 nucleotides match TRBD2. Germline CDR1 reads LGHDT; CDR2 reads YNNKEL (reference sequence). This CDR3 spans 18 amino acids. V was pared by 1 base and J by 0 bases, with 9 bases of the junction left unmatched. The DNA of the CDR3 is TGTGCCAGCAGCCAAGGCGCTAGCGGGGCCAAGTACCAAGAGACCCAGTACTTC. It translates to CASSQGASGAKYQETQYF.